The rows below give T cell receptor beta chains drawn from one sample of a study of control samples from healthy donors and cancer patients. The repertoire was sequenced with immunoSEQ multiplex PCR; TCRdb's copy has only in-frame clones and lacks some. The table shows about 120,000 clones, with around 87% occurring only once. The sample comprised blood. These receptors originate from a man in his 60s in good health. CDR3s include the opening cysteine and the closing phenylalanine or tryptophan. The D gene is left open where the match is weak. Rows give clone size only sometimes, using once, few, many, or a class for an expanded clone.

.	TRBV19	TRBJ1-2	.	CASSIDRRVGYTF	TGTGCCAGTAGTATAGATCGACGGGTTGGCTACACCTTC
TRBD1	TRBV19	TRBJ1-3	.	CASSAGTGSGNTIYF	TGTGCCAGTAGTGCGGGGACAGGCTCTGGAAACACCATATATTTT
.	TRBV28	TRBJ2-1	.	CASSRERDKFF	TGTGCCAGCAGTAGGGAACGGGATAAGTTCTTC
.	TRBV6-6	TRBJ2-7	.	CASSYSRGGHEQYF	TGTGCCAGCAGTTACTCCAGGGGTGGACACGAGCAGTACTTC
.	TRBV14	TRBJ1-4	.	CASSQGYGSNEKLFF	TGTGCCAGCAGCCAAGGGTATGGATCAAATGAAAAACTGTTTTTT
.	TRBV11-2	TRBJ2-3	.	CASSLSTDTQYF	TGTGCCAGCAGCTTGAGTACAGATACGCAGTATTTT
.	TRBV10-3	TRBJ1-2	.	CAITGGSPDYGYTF	TGTGCCATCACGGGGGGGAGCCCGGACTATGGCTACACCTTC
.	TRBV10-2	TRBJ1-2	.	CASRGGYGYTF	TGCGCCAGCAGGGGTGGCTATGGCTACACCTTC
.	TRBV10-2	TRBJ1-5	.	CASSDLGQWGNQPQHF	TGCGCCAGCAGTGATTTAGGTCAGTGGGGCAATCAGCCCCAGCATTTT
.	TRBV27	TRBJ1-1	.	CASSFGNTEAFF	TGTGCCAGCAGTTTTGGCAACACTGAAGCTTTCTTT
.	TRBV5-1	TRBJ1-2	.	CASSLSGLGPSHGYTF	TGCGCCAGCAGCTTAAGCGGGTTGGGACCTTCCCATGGCTACACCTTC
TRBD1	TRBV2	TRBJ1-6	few	CASSDSGTGPRPLHF	TGTGCCAGCAGTGATTCGGGGACAGGTCCCAGGCCCCTCCACTTT
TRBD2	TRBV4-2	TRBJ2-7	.	CASSQDPSSGLAGGMSYEQYF	TGTGCCAGCAGCCAAGATCCCTCTTCTGGACTAGCGGGGGGGATGTCCTACGAGCAGTACTTC
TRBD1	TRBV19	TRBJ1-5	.	CASRDRGGQPQHF	TGTGCCAGTAGGGACAGGGGAGGCCAGCCCCAGCATTTT
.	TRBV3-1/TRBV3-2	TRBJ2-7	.	CASSPRWASEQYF	TGTGCCAGCAGCCCTCGATGGGCCTCCGAGCAGTACTTC
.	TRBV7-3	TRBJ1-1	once	CASSWDGREEAFF	TGTGCCAGCAGCTGGGATGGGAGGGAGGAAGCTTTCTTT
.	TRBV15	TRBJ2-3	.	CATSRDPPPNTQYF	TGTGCCACCAGCAGAGATCCACCGCCAAATACGCAGTATTTT
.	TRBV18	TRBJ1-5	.	CASSPENNQPQHF	TGTGCCAGCTCACCGGAGAACAATCAGCCCCAGCATTTT
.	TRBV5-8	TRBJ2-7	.	CASSFQASEQYF	TGTGCCAGCAGCTTTCAAGCCTCCGAGCAGTACTTC
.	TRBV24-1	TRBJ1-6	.	CATSDGGYNSPLHF	TGTGCCACCAGTGACGGGGGTTATAATTCACCCCTCCACTTT
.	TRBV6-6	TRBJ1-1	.	CASSYARGATEAFF	TGTGCCAGCAGTTACGCGAGGGGAGCCACTGAAGCTTTCTTT
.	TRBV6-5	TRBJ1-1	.	CASSYSSSVNTEAFF	TGTGCCAGCAGTTACTCGAGCAGTGTCAACACTGAAGCTTTCTTT
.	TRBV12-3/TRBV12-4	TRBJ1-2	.	CASSSGYGYTF	TGTGCCAGCAGTTCAGGGTATGGCTACACCTTC
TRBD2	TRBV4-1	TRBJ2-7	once	CASSQLTSGGYEQYF	TGCGCCAGCAGCCAACTAACTAGCGGGGGTTACGAGCAGTACTTC
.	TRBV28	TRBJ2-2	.	CASSDHISWGELFF	TGTGCCAGCAGTGACCACATAAGCTGGGGGGAGCTGTTTTTT
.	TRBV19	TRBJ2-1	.	CASSQALSYNEQFF	TGTGCCAGTAGTCAAGCTCTTTCCTACAATGAGCAGTTCTTC
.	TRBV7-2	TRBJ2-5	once	CASSFLGGVETQYF	TGTGCCAGCAGCTTTCTCGGAGGGGTAGAGACCCAGTACTTC
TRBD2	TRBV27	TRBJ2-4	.	CASSLGTSRDIQYF	TGTGCCAGCAGTCTCGGGACTAGCCGGGACATTCAGTACTTC
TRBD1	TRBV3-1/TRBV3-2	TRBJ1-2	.	CASSPGTGNGYTF	TGTGCCAGCAGCCCCGGGACAGGGAACGGCTACACCTTC
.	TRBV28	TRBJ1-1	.	CASIQKGTWETEAFF	TGTGCCAGCATTCAAAAAGGCACGTGGGAGACTGAAGCTTTCTTT
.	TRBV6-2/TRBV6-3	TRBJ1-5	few	CASSLGTGAQPQHF	TGTGCCAGCAGTCTAGGGACGGGGGCTCAGCCCCAGCATTTT
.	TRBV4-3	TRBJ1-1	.	CASSQDLRFVVLNTEAFF	TGCGCCAGCAGCCAAGATCTAAGGTTTGTAGTTTTGAACACTGAAGCTTTCTTT
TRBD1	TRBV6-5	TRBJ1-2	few	CATATGGGSGYTF	TGTGCCACGGCGACAGGGGGCGGGTCTGGCTACACCTTC
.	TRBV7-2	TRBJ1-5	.	CASSRDLRNQPQHF	TGTGCCAGCAGTCGGGATCTAAGGAATCAGCCCCAGCATTTT
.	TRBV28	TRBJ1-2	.	CASSWRDRSGGYTF	TGTGCCAGCAGTTGGCGGGACCGCTCTGGTGGCTACACCTTC
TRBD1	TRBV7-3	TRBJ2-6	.	CASSHGQGRSGANVLTF	TGTGCCAGCAGCCATGGACAGGGTCGCTCTGGGGCCAACGTCCTGACTTTC
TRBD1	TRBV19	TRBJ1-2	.	CASSSGDRIYGYTF	TGTGCCAGTAGTAGTGGGGACAGGATCTATGGCTACACCTTC
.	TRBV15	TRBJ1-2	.	CATSRSLTGSNGYTF	TGTGCCACCAGCAGGAGCCTTACAGGGAGTAATGGCTACACCTTC
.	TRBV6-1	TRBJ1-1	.	CASSEGYGANTEAFF	TGTGCCAGCAGTGAAGGGTACGGGGCGAACACTGAAGCTTTCTTT
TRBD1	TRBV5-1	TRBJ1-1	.	CASSPGQGAYTEAFF	TGCGCCAGCAGCCCGGGACAGGGGGCATACACTGAAGCTTTCTTT
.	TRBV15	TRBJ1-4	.	CATSRVPSEKLFF	TGTGCCACCAGCAGAGTTCCGAGTGAAAAACTGTTTTTT
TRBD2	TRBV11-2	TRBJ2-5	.	CASSSRGPSGRRETQYF	TGTGCCAGCAGCTCGAGAGGGCCTAGCGGACGTCGAGAGACCCAGTACTTC
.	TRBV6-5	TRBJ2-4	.	CASSPMTKNIQYF	TGTGCCAGCAGCCCCATGACCAAAAACATTCAGTACTTC
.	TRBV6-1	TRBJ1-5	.	CASSEWEGQPQHF	TGTGCCAGCAGTGAATGGGAGGGTCAGCCCCAGCATTTT
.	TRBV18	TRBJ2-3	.	CASSPIGQGDTQYF	TGTGCCAGCTCACCAATAGGGCAAGGAGATACGCAGTATTTT
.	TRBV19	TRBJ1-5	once	CATNIAYADSYNQPQHF	TGTGCCACTAACATCGCGTACGCGGACAGTTACAATCAGCCCCAGCATTTT
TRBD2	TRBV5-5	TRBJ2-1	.	CAGSPTVAGGPNEQFF	TGTGCCGGCAGCCCGACCGTAGCGGGGGGGCCCAATGAGCAGTTCTTC
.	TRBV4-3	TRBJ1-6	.	CASSQVRANSPLHF	TGCGCCAGCAGCCAAGTCCGAGCCAATTCACCCCTCCACTTT
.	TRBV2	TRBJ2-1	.	CASSGLTYNEQFF	TGTGCCAGCAGCGGACTGACCTACAATGAGCAGTTCTTC
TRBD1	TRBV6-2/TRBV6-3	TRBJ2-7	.	CASSWTGVILYEQYF	TGTGCCAGCAGTTGGACAGGCGTCATATTATACGAGCAGTACTTC
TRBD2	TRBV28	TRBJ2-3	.	CASSSPGLGTDTQYF	TGTGCCAGCAGTTCGCCGGGACTAGGGACAGATACGCAGTATTTT
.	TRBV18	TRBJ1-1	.	CASSPLRTALEAFF	TGTGCCAGCTCACCACTCCGGACAGCCCTTGAGGCTTTCTTT
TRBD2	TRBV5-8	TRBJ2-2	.	CASTPGLAVNTGELFF	TGTGCCAGCACCCCGGGACTAGCGGTGAACACCGGGGAGCTGTTTTTT
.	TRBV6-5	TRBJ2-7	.	CASSPGIGAYEQYF	TGTGCCAGCAGTCCAGGGATCGGAGCCTACGAGCAGTACTTC
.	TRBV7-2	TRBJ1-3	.	CASSFPPGTGNTIYF	TGTGCCAGCAGCTTCCCACCCGGTACTGGAAACACCATATATTTT
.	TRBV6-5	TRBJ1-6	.	CASSYSIQARNSPLHF	TGTGCCAGCAGTTACTCGATACAGGCAAGAAATTCACCCCTCCACTTT
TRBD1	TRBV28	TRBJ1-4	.	CASKTGTGDNAVF	TGTGCCAGCAAAACCGGGACAGGGGATAATGCTGTTTTT
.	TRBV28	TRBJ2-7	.	CASMWGGQNYEQYF	TGTGCCAGCATGTGGGGGGGACAGAACTACGAGCAGTACTTC